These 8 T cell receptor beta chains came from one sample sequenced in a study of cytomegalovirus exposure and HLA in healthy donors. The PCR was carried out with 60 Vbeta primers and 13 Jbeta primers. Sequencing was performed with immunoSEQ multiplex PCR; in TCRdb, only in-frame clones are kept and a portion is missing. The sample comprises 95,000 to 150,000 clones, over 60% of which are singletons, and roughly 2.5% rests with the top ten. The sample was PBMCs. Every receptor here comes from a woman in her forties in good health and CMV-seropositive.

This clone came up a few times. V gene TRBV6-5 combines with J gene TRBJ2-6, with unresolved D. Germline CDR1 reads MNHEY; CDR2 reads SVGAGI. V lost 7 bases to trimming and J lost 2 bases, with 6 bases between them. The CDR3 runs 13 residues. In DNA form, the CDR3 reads TGTGCCAGCAACAGCCCTGGGGCCAACGTCCTGACTTTC. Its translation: CASNSPGANVLTF.

Written as DNA, the CDR3 is TGTGCCAGCAGCCCGCCGGGACAGGGAGGACAGCCCCAGCATTTT. This sequence encodes CASSPPGQGGQPQHF. This chain uses TRBV6-5 with TRBJ1-5, with 9 bases fitting TRBD1. CDR1 MNHEY and CDR2 SVGAGI come from the germline V gene. The CDR3 consists of 15 residues. V gave up 6 bases and J gave up 7 bases; unmatched junction bases: 10.

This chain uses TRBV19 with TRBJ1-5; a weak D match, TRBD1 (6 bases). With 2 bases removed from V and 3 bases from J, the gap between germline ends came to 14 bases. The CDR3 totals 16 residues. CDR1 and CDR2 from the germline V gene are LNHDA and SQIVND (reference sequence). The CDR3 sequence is CASSISWTASNQPQHF. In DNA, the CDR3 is TGTGCCAGTAGTATAAGTTGGACAGCTTCCAATCAGCCCCAGCATTTT.

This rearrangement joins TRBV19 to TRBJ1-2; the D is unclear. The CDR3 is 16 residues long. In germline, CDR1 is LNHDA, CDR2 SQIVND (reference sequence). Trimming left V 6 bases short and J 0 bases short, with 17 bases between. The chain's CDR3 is CASSIIGSNSNYGYTF. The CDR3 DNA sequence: TGTGCCAGTAGCATTATAGGGAGCAATTCTAACTATGGCTACACCTTC.

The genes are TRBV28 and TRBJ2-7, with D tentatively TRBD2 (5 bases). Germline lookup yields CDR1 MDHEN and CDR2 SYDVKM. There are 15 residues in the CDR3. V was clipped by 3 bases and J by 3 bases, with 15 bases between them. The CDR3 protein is CASSFRWTGGYEQYF. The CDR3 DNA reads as TGTGCCAGCAGTTTCAGGTGGACCGGAGGCTACGAGCAGTACTTC.

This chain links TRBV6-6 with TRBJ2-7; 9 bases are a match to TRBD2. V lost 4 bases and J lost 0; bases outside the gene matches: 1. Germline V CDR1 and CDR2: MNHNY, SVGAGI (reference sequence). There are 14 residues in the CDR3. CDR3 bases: TGTGCCAGCAGTTGGGGACTAGCCTCCTACGAGCAGTACTTC. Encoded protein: CASSWGLASYEQYF.

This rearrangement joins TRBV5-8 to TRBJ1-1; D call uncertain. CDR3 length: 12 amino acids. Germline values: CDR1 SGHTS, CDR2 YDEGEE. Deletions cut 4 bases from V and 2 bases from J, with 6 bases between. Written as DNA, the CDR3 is TGTGCCAGCAGCGCCAGAAACACTGAAGCTTTCTTT. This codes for CASSARNTEAFF.

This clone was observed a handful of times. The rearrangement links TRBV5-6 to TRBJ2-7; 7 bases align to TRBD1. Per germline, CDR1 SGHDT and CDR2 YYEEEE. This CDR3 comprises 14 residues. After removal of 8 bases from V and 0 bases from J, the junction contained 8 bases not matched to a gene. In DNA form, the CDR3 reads TGTGCCAGTAGACCGGGACAGCTCTCCTACGAGCAGTACTTC. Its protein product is CASRPGQLSYEQYF.